The next 29 T cell receptor beta chains were all read from a single sample in a study of radiation and T cells in renal cell carcinoma. Assay used: immunoSEQ multiplex PCR; TCRdb lists only in-frame clones, some missing. The sample includes 130,000 to 150,000 clones, roughly 90% of them seen just once. The time point denotes: blood 4 weeks post-SBRT, at nephrectomy. Regarding treatment: 15 Gy SBRT to primary tumor, nephrectomy 4 weeks later. Sequences were derived from blood, sampled from a patient whose treatment included radiotherapy and nephrectomy. These receptors all stem from a woman aged 50 to 60 with renal cell carcinoma.

V and J are TRBV14 and TRBJ2-2; D uncertain. The CDR3 loop spans 14 amino acids. With 6 bases removed from V and 1 base from J, the gap between germline ends came to 9 bases. Germline V gene lookup returns CDR1 SGHDN and CDR2 FVKESK. For the CDR3, the DNA is TGTGCCAGCAGTTGGAGCCGGAACACCGGGGAGCTGTTTTTT. Translation gives CASSWSRNTGELFF.

The gene calls are TRBV7-2 and TRBJ1-5; D remains unclear. The CDR3 is 12 residues long. Between the trimmed V and J ends, which lost 4 bases and 3 bases, there was a span of 4 bases. Germline V CDR1 and CDR2: SGHTA, FQGNSA. CDR3 amino acids: CASSYFNQPQHF. Written as DNA, the CDR3 is TGTGCCAGCAGCTATTTCAATCAGCCCCAGCATTTT.

The chain couples TRBV14 to TRBJ2-5; D is undetermined. V was shortened by 5 bases and J by 5 bases, with 9 bases between the two germline ends. CDR1 and CDR2 (germline): SGHDN, FVKESK. The CDR3 is made up of 12 amino acids. CDR3 in amino acids: CASSSQSETQYF. CDR3 sequence (DNA): TGTGCCAGCAGCTCCCAGTCGGAGACCCAGTACTTC.

The chain couples TRBV29-1 to TRBJ2-5, with 9 bases matching TRBD1. This CDR3 is built from 16 residues. Germline assignment: CDR1 SQVTM and CDR2 ANQGSEA. V trimming: 4 bases; J trimming: 2 bases; junction bases outside the gene matches: 11. This chain's CDR3 is CSVAARQGGVQETQYF. The CDR3 DNA reads TGCAGCGTTGCGGCCCGACAGGGGGGGGTTCAAGAGACCCAGTACTTC.

The chain joins TRBV4-1 to TRBJ2-1; TRBD1 aligns across 9 bases. The CDR3 totals 16 residues. Losses at the gene ends were 4 bases for V and 10 bases for J; bases not matched to a gene: 14. Looked up from germline, CDR1 is MGHRA and CDR2 is YSYEKL. This CDR3 is CASSPSTGQGTGEQFF. CDR3 nucleotides: TGCGCCAGCAGCCCGAGCACCGGACAGGGGACAGGAGAGCAGTTCTTC.

V and J are TRBV7-2 and TRBJ1-5; D is unresolved. The CDR3 has 14 residues. V dropped 1 base and J dropped 4 bases, with 8 bases sitting between them. Germline V CDR1 and CDR2: SGHTA, FQGNSA. CDR3 DNA sequence: TGTGCCAGCAGCTTAGAGGTCAGAAATCAGCCCCAGCATTTT. This sequence encodes CASSLEVRNQPQHF.

The V call is TRBV5-4, the J call TRBJ1-1; 7 bases map to TRBD1. CDR1 is SGHNT and CDR2 is YYREEE in the germline V gene (reference sequence). Trimming cost V 4 bases and J 1 base; bases outside gene matches: 7. The CDR3 has 15 residues. The CDR3 bases are TGTGCCAGCAGCGCAGGACAGGCGGGGAACACTGAAGCTTTCTTT. Its translation: CASSAGQAGNTEAFF.

The chain employs TRBV28 and TRBJ2-3; D might be TRBD2 (6 bases). CDR1 is MDHEN, CDR2 SYDVKM, per germline. The CDR3 runs 13 residues. V dropped 7 bases and J dropped 6 bases, with 14 bases sitting between them. The CDR3 protein is CASTGGVEDTQYF. The CDR3 DNA reads TGTGCCAGCACCGGAGGGGTGGAGGATACGCAGTATTTT. The whole variable domain, filled in from reference TRBV28 and TRBJ2-3, reads DVKVTQSSRYLVKRTGEKVFLECVQDMDHENMFWYRQDPGLGLRLIYFSYDVKMKEKGDIPEGYSVSREKKERFSLILESASTNQTSMYLCASTGGVEDTQYFGPGTRLTVL.

V is TRBV4-3 and J is TRBJ2-1, with 10 bases identical to TRBD2. The CDR3 totals 15 residues. V was clipped by 4 bases and J by 7 bases; unmatched bases: 7. Per germline, CDR1 LGHNA and CDR2 YSLEER. The CDR3 region is CASSPSGGGLNEQFF. The CDR3 bases are TGCGCCAGCAGCCCTAGCGGGGGAGGCTTAAATGAGCAGTTCTTC.

The chain recombines TRBV7-2 with TRBJ1-1, with TRBD1 matching 8 bases. V trimming: 1 base; J trimming: 5 bases; junction bases outside the gene matches: 9. This CDR3 is built from 16 residues. Germline loops: CDR1 SGHTA, CDR2 FQGNSA. The CDR3 region is CASSLETTGGGTEAFF. CDR3 DNA sequence: TGTGCCAGCAGCTTAGAGACTACAGGGGGAGGTACTGAAGCTTTCTTT.

This clone was counted a single time. The chain has TRBV14 and TRBJ2-7; tentatively, D is TRBD1 or TRBD2 (5 bases each). The CDR3 runs to 16 residues. Trimming left V 1 base short and J 7 bases short, with 20 bases between. Germline CDR1 reads SGHDN; CDR2 reads FVKESK. The CDR3 coding sequence is TGTGCCAGCAGCCAAGTAGGCACAGTCGGGACGGAGGAGCAGTACTTC. Its translation is CASSQVGTVGTEEQYF.

The V gene is TRBV19, the J gene TRBJ1-1; tentative D call: TRBD1 (6 bases). This CDR3 has 14 amino acids. Germline V lookup: CDR1 LNHDA, CDR2 SQIVND (reference sequence). V shed 3 bases and J shed 7 bases, with 15 bases lying between them. CDR3 in amino acids: CASSMPPQDSEAFF. In DNA, the CDR3 is TGTGCCAGTAGTATGCCCCCCCAGGACAGTGAAGCTTTCTTT.

This clone showed up just once. The chain combines TRBV19 with TRBJ1-1, with D possibly matching TRBD1 (6 bases). This CDR3 is built from 13 residues. Trimming left V 7 bases short and J 4 bases short, with 13 bases between. Germline CDR1 reads LNHDA; CDR2 reads SQIVND (reference sequence). The CDR3 nucleotides are TGTGCCAGTAATAACAGGGATACCACTGAAGCTTTCTTT. Protein product: CASNNRDTTEAFF.

The rearrangement uses TRBV7-9 and TRBJ2-5; 7 bases match TRBD1. The CDR3 extends over 14 amino acids. In germline, CDR1 is SEHNR, CDR2 FQNEAQ (reference sequence). V lost 5 bases, J lost 7 bases, and 10 bases stayed unmatched. The CDR3 loop is CASSPMGTAGTQYF. The CDR3 coding sequence is TGTGCCAGCAGCCCAATGGGGACAGCAGGGACCCAGTACTTC.

Written as DNA, the CDR3 is TGTGCCAGCAGCGCGACAGGGAGGGGCTACACCTTC. This translates into CASSATGRGYTF. The chain combines TRBV9 with TRBJ1-2; TRBD1 matches at 7 bases. Germline lookup yields CDR1 SGDLS and CDR2 YYNGEE. The CDR3 covers 12 residues. V gave up 3 bases and J gave up 8 bases; unmatched junction bases: 4.

The gene calls are TRBV7-2 and TRBJ2-5, with 8 bases matching TRBD2. The length of the CDR3 is 17 residues. Germline trimming cut 4 bases from V and 9 bases from J; bases unmatched to any gene: 19. CDR1 is SGHTA, CDR2 FQGNSA, per germline. CDR3 in amino acids: CASSSRLGGGLSGAQYF. CDR3 bases: TGTGCCAGCAGCTCTAGACTTGGCGGGGGGCTCTCCGGGGCCCAGTACTTC. Full variable domain (outside the CDR3, taken from reference TRBV7-2 and TRBJ2-5): GAGVSQSPSNKVTEKGKDVELRCDPISGHTALYWYRQSLGQGLEFLIYFQGNSAPDKSGLPSDRFSAERTGGSVSTLTIQRTQQEDSAVYLCASSSRLGGGLSGAQYFGPGTRLLVL.

In its sample, this clone was seen a few times. V gene TRBV28 combines with J gene TRBJ1-2; D may be TRBD1 (6 bases). The V and J ends lost 1 base and 7 bases respectively, with 10 bases between them. The germline CDR1 and CDR2 sequences are MDHEN and SYDVKM. This CDR3 spans 13 amino acids. The CDR3: CASSLYQGFGYTF. The CDR3 DNA follows: TGTGCCAGCAGTTTATATCAGGGGTTTGGCTACACCTTC.

The V gene is TRBV5-5, the J gene TRBJ1-2; D is unresolved. V lost 3 bases, J lost 8 bases, and 14 bases lay in between. Per germline, CDR1 SGHKS and CDR2 YYEKEE (reference sequence). This CDR3 has 13 amino acids. The CDR3 reads CASSSGPGRGYTF. Written as DNA, the CDR3 is TGTGCCAGCAGCTCCGGTCCGGGCCGGGGCTACACCTTC.

V usage is TRBV27 and J usage is TRBJ1-1; D may be TRBD1 (5 bases). V gave up 6 bases and J gave up 3 bases, with 14 bases separating them. Germline CDR1 reads MNHEY; CDR2 reads SMNVEV (reference sequence). This CDR3 has 14 residues. The CDR3 DNA follows: TGTGCCAGCAGCAGACGGGGGTTTGACACTGAAGCTTTCTTT. Translation: CASSRRGFDTEAFF.

V usage is TRBV6-6 and J usage is TRBJ2-7; 12 bases are a match to TRBD1. This CDR3 contains 15 residues. V dropped 5 bases and J dropped 6; count of bases not matched to a gene: 8. Germline loops: CDR1 MNHNY, CDR2 SVGAGI (reference sequence). The CDR3 DNA sequence: TGTGCCAGCAGTAAACCGGGACAGGGGGCTGGCGAGCAGTACTTC. Translation gives CASSKPGQGAGEQYF.

This sequence joins TRBV14 and TRBJ2-3, with 8 bases that match TRBD2. The V gene end was trimmed by 4 bases and the J gene end by 7 bases; junction bases not matched to a gene: 13. CDR1 is SGHDN, CDR2 FVKESK, per germline. This CDR3 region has 16 residues. DNA for the CDR3: TGTGCCAGCAGCCCATGGACTAGCCTGGGGGGAAATACGCAGTATTTT. It yields the protein CASSPWTSLGGNTQYF.

This chain connects TRBV19 to TRBJ1-1; D unresolved. V shed 7 bases and J shed 5 bases, with 23 bases lying between them. Germline V lookup: CDR1 LNHDA, CDR2 SQIVND (reference sequence). The CDR3 is 16 amino acids. As DNA, the CDR3 is TGTGCCAGTACCTACTCGGGAAAGGAGGGTGGAACTGAAGCTTTCTTT. Translated, it gives CASTYSGKEGGTEAFF.

V usage is TRBV19 and J usage is TRBJ2-7; tentative D call: TRBD1 (5 bases). V lost 6 bases and J 0 bases, leaving 12 bases between the germline ends. CDR3 length equals 14 residues. CDR1 and CDR2 from the germline V gene are LNHDA and SQIVND (reference sequence). CDR3 loop: CASRLQDSSYEQYF. The CDR3 DNA reads TGTGCCAGTAGGCTACAGGATTCCTCCTACGAGCAGTACTTC.

The chain is built from TRBV20-1 and TRBJ1-1; D is unresolved. Germline CDR1 is DFQATT and CDR2 is SNEGSKA (reference sequence). The CDR3 loop spans 10 amino acids. The CDR3 DNA reads as TGCAGAGCGACCGGTGCCGAAGCTTTCTTT. Residues: CRATGAEAFF.

CDR3 sequence (DNA): TGTGCCAGCAACCAACGATGGGGGGGGCATCAGTACTTC. The encoded protein is CASNQRWGGHQYF. The chain links TRBV6-5 to TRBJ2-7; D is possibly TRBD2 (7 bases). This CDR3 spans 13 amino acids. V was pared by 7 bases and J by 10 bases, with 20 bases between. Looked up from germline, CDR1 is MNHEY and CDR2 is SVGAGI.

The chain uses TRBV7-2 and TRBJ1-2, with D unresolved. Trimming pared 1 base from V and 4 bases from J, leaving 13 bases between. Germline V lookup: CDR1 SGHTA, CDR2 FQGNSA. The CDR3 is 15 amino acids. The CDR3 is CASSLGRGFTYGYTF. The CDR3 region has the DNA TGTGCCAGCAGCTTAGGTAGAGGGTTCACCTATGGCTACACCTTC. The full variable domain, rest sourced from reference TRBV7-2 and TRBJ1-2, is GAGVSQSPSNKVTEKGKDVELRCDPISGHTALYWYRQSLGQGLEFLIYFQGNSAPDKSGLPSDRFSAERTGGSVSTLTIQRTQQEDSAVYLCASSLGRGFTYGYTFGSGTRLTVV.

This clone was detected once. This sequence joins TRBV6-6 and TRBJ2-1; no clear D gene. This CDR3 has 12 residues. The germline V and J ends were trimmed by 3 bases and 7 bases, with 7 bases remaining between them. In germline, CDR1 is MNHNY, CDR2 SVGAGI (reference sequence). The CDR3 loop reads CASSYPGNEQFF. The CDR3 coding sequence is TGTGCCAGCAGTTATCCAGGAAATGAGCAGTTCTTC.

In nucleotides, the CDR3 is TGTGCCAGCAGGGACAGCGCGAACACCGGGGAGCTGTTTTTT. This encodes CASRDSANTGELFF. The V and J genes are TRBV2 and TRBJ2-2, with TRBD1 as a possible D gene (6 bases). Germline V gives CDR1 SNHLY, CDR2 FYNNEI. This CDR3 spans 14 amino acids. The V and J ends lost 6 bases and 0 bases respectively, with 8 bases between them.

The J gene is TRBJ2-5, the V gene TRBV7-2; D is uncertain. Germline V CDR1 and CDR2: SGHTA, FQGNSA. The CDR3 is made up of 14 amino acids. V was clipped by 4 bases and J by 2 bases, with 11 bases between them. The chain's CDR3 is CASSSRTEQETQYF. The CDR3 DNA reads as TGTGCCAGCAGCTCCCGGACGGAACAAGAGACCCAGTACTTC. The full variable domain, with the rest looked up from reference TRBV7-2 and TRBJ2-5, is GAGVSQSPSNKVTEKGKDVELRCDPISGHTALYWYRQSLGQGLEFLIYFQGNSAPDKSGLPSDRFSAERTGGSVSTLTIQRTQQEDSAVYLCASSSRTEQETQYFGPGTRLLVL.